This is a list of T cell receptor beta chains from one sample in a study of identical twins. TCRdb fed the 5' RACE reads into MiXCR, producing one record per CDR3 protein. This sample has fewer than 900,000 distinct CDR3 sequences, with roughly 18% found just once. This same sample was also taken into another study, of T cells expressing NK-cell markers.

The sample taken for sequencing was PBMCs. All receptors derive from a woman aged 18-29 years in good health. The CDR3 runs from the conserved cysteine through the conserved F or W. The D gene is left open where the match is weak. Only part of the rows carry a size: once, few, many, or a class if the clone is expanded.

>TRBD1|TRBJ2-1|NA|TRBV3-1
TGTGCCAGCAGCCAAACCCCGAAGACAGGGAAGATCTTC
CASSQTPKTGKIF
>NA|TRBJ1-6|NA|TRBV2
TGTGCCAGCAGTGTAGACGGCTACAATTCACCCCTCCACTTT
CASSVDGYNSPLHF
>NA|TRBJ2-1|NA|TRBV27
TGTGCCAGTAGCGCCCGTGGGGGTGAGCAGTTCTTC
CASSARGGEQFF
>NA|TRBJ2-7|NA|TRBV13
TGTGCCAGCAGCCCAAGGGACACCAGCTCCTACGAGCAGTACTTC
CASSPRDTSSYEQYF
>NA|TRBJ2-1|NA|TRBV20-1
TGCAGTGCTAGAGAGGCTCTCAATGAGCAGTTCTTC
CSAREALNEQFF
>TRBD2|TRBJ2-3|NA|TRBV6-5
TGTGCCAGCAGTTGGAGCGGGAGGGGAGCAGATACGCAGTATTTT
CASSWSGRGADTQYF
>TRBD2|TRBJ2-3|few|TRBV6-1
TGTGCCAGCGGAATAGCGGGGGGGACAGATACGCAGTATTTT
CASGIAGGTDTQYF
>NA|TRBJ2-7|few|TRBV7-6
TGTGCCAGCAGCATGCCCAGGGACTACGAGCAGTACTTC
CASSMPRDYEQYF
>NA|TRBJ2-7|NA|TRBV7-8
TGTGCCAGCAGCTTAGGGGAAGTGGGCTACGAGCAGTACTTC
CASSLGEVGYEQYF
>NA|TRBJ2-7|NA|TRBV30
TGTGCCTGGAACAGCGAATACGAGCAGTACTTC
CAWNSEYEQYF
>TRBD2|TRBJ2-7|few|TRBV6-2/TRBV6-3
TGTGCCAGCAGTTATCCGGCAGGGAGGGACGAGCAGTACTTC
CASSYPAGRDEQYF
>NA|TRBJ1-6|few|TRBV21-1
TGTGCCAGCAGCAAACAACAGCTCTATAATTCACCCCTCCACTTT
CASSKQQLYNSPLHF
>NA|TRBJ2-5|NA|TRBV5-1
TGCGCCAGCAGCCCCCGGCCTGGCGGGGAAGAGACCCAGTACTTC
CASSPRPGGEETQYF
>NA|TRBJ1-1|NA|TRBV5-1
TGCGCCAGCAGCTTTGGCAGGGTCACTGAAGCTTTCTTT
CASSFGRVTEAFF
>TRBD2|TRBJ2-1|few|TRBV9
TGTGCCAGCAGCGTAGTGGGACTAGCGGTCGATGAGCAGTTCTTC
CASSVVGLAVDEQFF
>TRBD2|TRBJ2-7|few|TRBV4-3
TGCGCCAGCAGCCTCTATAGCGGGAGGGCCCTTGTCGAGCAGTACTTC
CASSLYSGRALVEQYF
>NA|TRBJ1-2|many|TRBV12-3/TRBV12-4
TGTGCCAGCAGTTTGGGGCAACGGTATGGCTACACCTTC
CASSLGQRYGYTF
>NA|TRBJ2-1|NA|TRBV5-5
TGTGCCAGCACCTCACTGCGTCCGGCTGAGCAGTTCTTC
CASTSLRPAEQFF
>TRBD2|TRBJ2-3|NA|TRBV5-1
TGCGCCAGCAGCCGGAGGGCGGGGGACGATACGCAGTATTTT
CASSRRAGDDTQYF
>NA|TRBJ1-2|NA|TRBV19
TGTGCCAGTATGAATTCGGTGAACTATGGCTACACCTTC
CASMNSVNYGYTF
>TRBD1|TRBJ2-1|NA|TRBV5-1
TGCGCCAGCAGCCACGACAGGGGCTACTACAATGAGCAGTTCTTC
CASSHDRGYYNEQFF
>NA|TRBJ2-1|NA|TRBV4-3
TGCGCCAGCAGCCACCGTCGGGGTGATGAGCAGTTCTTC
CASSHRRGDEQFF
>TRBD1|TRBJ1-2|few|TRBV6-5
TGTGCCAGCAGTTACTCTCCCGGGACAGCTGGCTACACCTTC
CASSYSPGTAGYTF
>TRBD1|TRBJ1-5|NA|TRBV6-2/TRBV6-3
TGTGCCAGCATTATCAGGGGGCTTCAGCCCCAGCATTTT
CASIIRGLQPQHF
>NA|TRBJ1-2|NA|TRBV4-2
TGTGCCAGCAGCCAAGATCTAGGGGAGCGCTACACCTTC
CASSQDLGERYTF
>TRBD1|TRBJ1-1|few|TRBV25-1
TGTGCCAGCAGGGGGACAGTTGTCACTGAAGCTTTCTTT
CASRGTVVTEAFF
>TRBD1|TRBJ1-2|many|TRBV24-1
TGTGCCACCAGTGATGGGACAGCTGGCTACACCTTC
CATSDGTAGYTF
>NA|TRBJ2-7|many|TRBV6-5
TGTGCCAGCAGTTATGGGTGGAGTGGGTACGAGCAGTACTTC
CASSYGWSGYEQYF
>NA|TRBJ2-7|NA|TRBV6-2/TRBV6-3
TGTGCCAGCAGTTGGGGGCCCACCTACGAGCAGTACTTC
CASSWGPTYEQYF
>NA|TRBJ1-5|few|TRBV20-1
TGCAGTGCTAGAGATTCGTGGGAACAGCCCCAGCATTTT
CSARDSWEQPQHF
>NA|TRBJ2-5|few|TRBV18
TGTGCCAGCTCACCTCGGACCGGCGGACGTAAAGAGACCCAGTACTTC
CASSPRTGGRKETQYF
>TRBD2|TRBJ2-1|NA|TRBV11-3
TGTGCCGCCAGCCTCGGGGGGGACTTCAATGAGCAGTTCTTC
CAASLGGDFNEQFF
>NA|TRBJ2-7|few|TRBV20-1
TGCAGTGCTAGACTATCCAGGGACTCCTACGAGCAGTACTTC
CSARLSRDSYEQYF
>TRBD1|TRBJ1-3|NA|TRBV10-3
TGTGCCATCAGTGAGTTGACAGGGTCGGGCGGAAACACCATATATTTT
CAISELTGSGGNTIYF
>NA|TRBJ2-5|NA|TRBV20-1
TGCAGTGCTCTAAGACCACAGGGCCTCCAAGAGACCCAGTACTTC
CSALRPQGLQETQYF
>TRBD2|TRBJ2-3|few|TRBV4-1
TGCGCCAGCAGCCAAGGTCGACTAGCGGGGGCGGGGGATACGCAGTATTTT
CASSQGRLAGAGDTQYF
>NA|TRBJ2-7|many|TRBV12-3/TRBV12-4
TGTGCCAGCAGCCCGGGGTTCTACGAGCAGTACTTC
CASSPGFYEQYF
>TRBD1|TRBJ2-4|few|TRBV15
TGTGCCACCAGCAGAGTCCAGGGGGTAGACATTCAGTACTTC
CATSRVQGVDIQYF
>TRBD1|TRBJ2-7|once|TRBV7-9
TGTGCCAGCAGCTCGGGACAGGGGGAATCCTACGAGCAGTACTTC
CASSSGQGESYEQYF
>NA|TRBJ2-5|NA|TRBV11-2
TGTGCCAGCAGCTTAAACATGGCTACGGTCGAAGAGACCCAGTACTTC
CASSLNMATVEETQYF
>NA|TRBJ2-3|few|TRBV12-3/TRBV12-4
TGTGCCAGCAGCACTACGCGCGGAGATACGCAGTATTTT
CASSTTRGDTQYF
>NA|TRBJ1-6|NA|TRBV12-3/TRBV12-4
TGTGCCAGCAGTTTGCGGGGGGTAGCTGGTCGATCACCCCTCCACTTT
CASSLRGVAGRSPLHF
>NA|TRBJ1-1|NA|TRBV12-3/TRBV12-4
TGTGCCAGCAGGGACCGGAGGGGGAACACTGAAGCTTTCTTT
CASRDRRGNTEAFF
>NA|TRBJ2-1|NA|TRBV11-2
TGTGCCAGCAGACACCTTCGGGGGTACAATGAGCAGTTCTTC
CASRHLRGYNEQFF
>NA|TRBJ2-3|NA|TRBV24-1
TGTGCCACCAGTGATTTCGATTGGCGGAGGGGCACAGATACGCAGTATTTT
CATSDFDWRRGTDTQYF
>NA|TRBJ2-3|NA|TRBV20-1
TGCAGTGCGCACAGCACAGATACGCAGTATTTT
CSAHSTDTQYF
>TRBD2|TRBJ2-7|few|TRBV6-1
TGTGCCAGCAGGAAAGTCGTGGGAGGGGAGCAGTACTTC
CASRKVVGGEQYF
>NA|TRBJ1-1|few|TRBV12-3/TRBV12-4
TGTGCCAGCAGCACTAGAAACAGGTTCGCTGAAGCTTTCTTT
CASSTRNRFAEAFF
>NA|TRBJ2-1|few|TRBV2
TGTGCCAGCAGTGGCCCCAGTGAGTGGAGCTCCTACAATGAGCAGTTCTTC
CASSGPSEWSSYNEQFF
>NA|TRBJ2-7|few|TRBV6-2/TRBV6-3
TGTGCCAGCAGTTACCACGGACAGACCTACGAGCAGTACTTC
CASSYHGQTYEQYF
>NA|TRBJ2-1|once|TRBV6-1
TGTGCCAGCGGGGACCTCTCCTACAATGAGCAGTTCTTC
CASGDLSYNEQFF
>NA|TRBJ2-7|few|TRBV7-2
TGTGCCAGCAGCCTATCTCATAGTCGCGAGCAGTACTTC
CASSLSHSREQYF